This T cell receptor beta chain was retrieved from a study of blood T cell repertoires in COVID-19. The overall study: Material from acute and convalescent COVID-19 was sourced from the United States, Italy and Spain. T cells, B-cell-depleted T cells, or PBMCs provided the cDNA or gDNA that served as material.

CDR1 and CDR2 (germline): SGHTA, FQGNSA. CDR3 size: 11 residues. Trimming took off 4 bases at V and 7 bases at J, with 7 bases between the two ends. Original data processing: Counts of nucleated cells, estimated from reference gene primer amplification, were obtained. Sequencing used immunoSEQ multiplex PCR; TCRdb keeps in-frame clones, though not all of them. V and J calls and clone size follow that table, whereas D and trimming were derived from the DNA. The table has 210,000 or so clones, around 84% seen once. The TCR comes from a woman of 80 years or more with active or convalescent COVID-19. Input material: peripheral blood. This rearrangement joins TRBV7-2 to TRBJ1-2, with D possibly matching TRBD1 (6 bases). The CDR3, as DNA: TGTGCCAGCAGCTCAGGGGCTGGCTACACCTTC. Encoded protein: CASSSGAGYTF.